These T cell receptor beta chains were read from a single sample in a study of T cells in Graves' hyperthyroidism and ophthalmopathy. Using its own MiXCR run on the multiplex PCR reads, TCRdb lists one record per CDR3 protein. The sample holds approximately 400,000 distinct CDR3 sequences, 14% to 15% seen once. Sequenced sample: blood. The receptors originated from a young woman with Graves' hyperthyroidism. CDR3s include the opening cysteine and the closing phenylalanine or tryptophan. A D gene is named only where the DNA matches it firmly. Not every row has a clone size; where given, it reads once, few, many or a size class.

D gene | J gene | clone size | V gene | CDR3 protein | CDR3 DNA
TRBD1 | TRBJ1-5 | many | TRBV6-1 | CASSTGTAINQPQHF | TGTGCCAGCAGTACCGGGACAGCGATCAATCAGCCCCAGCATTTT
TRBD2 | TRBJ2-4 | . | TRBV25-1 | CASSEYRSSGSNIQYF | TGTGCCAGCAGTGAATATCGGTCTAGCGGGAGTAACATTCAGTACTTC
. | TRBJ2-3 | . | TRBV24-1 | CATSGQSADTQYF | TGTGCCACCAGTGGACAATCAGCTGATACGCAGTATTTT
. | TRBJ2-1 | many | TRBV12-3/TRBV12-4 | CASRLGDKRGRGEQFF | TGTGCCAGCAGACTCGGGGACAAACGGGGTCGCGGTGAGCAGTTCTTC
. | TRBJ2-1 | many | TRBV5-1 | CASSLGQGTYNEQFF | TGTGCCAGCAGTTTAGGGCAGGGGACTTACAATGAGCAGTTCTTC
TRBD2 | TRBJ2-5 | few | TRBV3-1 | CASSQGSGGGQTQYF | TGTGCCAGCAGCCAAGGGTCGGGAGGAGGACAGACCCAGTACTTC
. | TRBJ2-3 | many | TRBV28 | CASSSPVDTDTQYF | TGTGCCAGCAGTTCCCCCGTTGACACAGATACGCAGTATTTT
TRBD2 | TRBJ2-3 | many | TRBV10-3 | CAARGGLETDTQYF | TGTGCCGCACGGGGGGGGTTGGAAACAGATACGCAGTATTTT
. | TRBJ1-4 | many | TRBV6-1 | CASSVWTAIATNEKLFF | TGTGCCAGCAGTGTTTGGACAGCGATTGCAACTAATGAAAAACTGTTTTTT
TRBD1 | TRBJ2-5 | . | TRBV7-2 | CASSHQQGEETQYF | TGTGCCAGCAGCCACCAACAGGGGGAAGAGACCCAGTACTTC
. | TRBJ2-7 | many | TRBV27 | CASSPTTAHSYEQYF | TGTGCCAGCAGTCCCACCACGGCGCACTCCTACGAGCAGTACTTC
. | TRBJ2-5 | few | TRBV6-1 | CASSEGAKTQYF | TGTGCCAGCAGTGAAGGGGCTAAGACCCAGTACTTC
. | TRBJ2-4 | few | TRBV2 | CASSPRSIAKNIQYF | TGTGCCAGCAGCCCCCGGTCGATAGCCAAAAACATTCAGTACTTC
. | TRBJ2-5 | . | TRBV7-8 | CASSLITGPSRVTQYF | TGTGCCAGCAGCCTAATTACTGGACCATCCCGGGTGACCCAGTACTTC
TRBD1 | TRBJ1-6 | few | TRBV20-1 | CSATTTGYNSPLHF | TGCAGTGCAACAACGACAGGGTATAATTCACCCCTCCACTTT
. | TRBJ1-6 | few | TRBV29-1 | CSAGSSYNSPLHF | TGCAGCGCAGGGAGCTCCTATAATTCACCCCTCCACTTT
TRBD2 | TRBJ2-4 | . | TRBV5-8 | CASSPGTRVAKNIQYF | TGTGCCAGCAGCCCCGGGACTAGAGTAGCCAAAAACATTCAGTACTTC
TRBD2 | TRBJ2-3 | few | TRBV7-6 | CASSLANSGVTDTQYF | TGTGCCAGCAGCTTAGCGAATAGCGGGGTCACAGATACGCAGTATTTT
TRBD1 | TRBJ1-5 | . | TRBV19 | CASGITRTGLHQPQHF | TGTGCCAGTGGTATCACCCGGACAGGGCTCCATCAGCCCCAGCATTTT
TRBD2 | TRBJ2-7 | many | TRBV5-1 | CASSSQTSGIVEQYF | TGCGCCAGCAGCTCTCAGACTAGCGGGATAGTCGAGCAGTACTTC
. | TRBJ1-1 | many | TRBV28 | CASSPTTGLTTEAFF | TGTGCCAGCAGTCCTACCACAGGGTTGACAACTGAAGCTTTCTTT
TRBD2 | TRBJ2-5 | . | TRBV3-1 | CASSHPGAGEGETQYF | TGTGCCAGCAGCCACCCTGGGGCGGGAGAGGGAGAGACCCAGTACTTC
TRBD2 | TRBJ2-3 | many | TRBV10-3 | CAISPRAGLTDTQYF | TGTGCCATCAGTCCGCGGGCGGGACTAACAGATACGCAGTATTTT
. | TRBJ2-7 | many | TRBV2 | CASSSEVYEQYF | TGTGCCAGCAGTAGTGAGGTTTACGAGCAGTACTTC
TRBD1 | TRBJ2-1 | . | TRBV7-9 | CASSPWDRDLSNEQFF | TGTGCCAGCAGCCCCTGGGACAGGGATTTATCCAATGAGCAGTTCTTC
. | TRBJ2-3 | . | TRBV4-2 | CASSQDLEESYTQYF | TGTGCCAGCAGCCAAGATTTGGAGGAATCGTATACGCAGTATTTT
TRBD1 | TRBJ2-3 | many | TRBV2 | CASSTRTGGTDTQYF | TGTGCCAGCAGTACTCGGACAGGGGGCACAGATACGCAGTATTTT
. | TRBJ2-3 | . | TRBV7-2 | CASREPGDTQYF | TGTGCCAGCAGAGAACCGGGAGATACGCAGTATTTT
. | TRBJ2-2 | once | TRBV5-1 | CASRPSGLPNTGELFF | TGCGCCAGCCGGCCCTCAGGACTACCGAACACCGGGGAGCTGTTTTTT
TRBD1 | TRBJ2-2 | few | TRBV9 | CASSGQGSGELFF | TGTGCCAGCAGCGGACAGGGGAGCGGGGAGCTGTTTTTT
. | TRBJ1-2 | . | TRBV25-1 | CASSEYRGDGYTF | TGTGCCAGCAGTGAATATAGAGGGGATGGCTACACCTTC
. | TRBJ2-5 | . | TRBV5-4 | CASSLRPSTGETQYF | TGTGCCAGCAGCCTTCGACCGAGCACGGGGGAGACCCAGTACTTC
. | TRBJ1-3 | many | TRBV28 | CASSPGKGSNTIYF | TGTGCCAGCAGTCCCGGGAAGGGGTCCAACACCATATATTTT
TRBD2 | TRBJ2-1 | many | TRBV20-1 | CSAISPAGAHEQFF | TGCAGTGCTATATCCCCGGCGGGAGCCCATGAGCAGTTCTTC
. | TRBJ2-2 | many | TRBV18 | CASSPPGGKNTGELFF | TGTGCCAGCTCACCACCTGGCGGAAAGAACACCGGGGAGCTGTTTTTT
TRBD2 | TRBJ2-1 | many | TRBV27 | CASSSPSLAGGSIEQFF | TGTGCCAGCAGTTCACCTTCTCTAGCGGGAGGGAGTATTGAGCAGTTCTTC
. | TRBJ2-7 | many | TRBV20-1 | CSASPRGYEQYF | TGCAGTGCTAGTCCCAGGGGCTACGAGCAGTACTTC
TRBD2 | TRBJ2-1 | many | TRBV28 | CASSLPGLAGGNEQFF | TGTGCCAGCAGTTTACCTGGACTAGCGGGAGGAAATGAGCAGTTCTTC
. | TRBJ2-3 | . | TRBV29-1 | CSVEMAGTDTQYF | TGCAGCGTTGAAATGGCGGGCACAGATACGCAGTATTTT
. | TRBJ1-2 | . | TRBV3-1 | CASSQVTGNNYGYTF | TGTGCCAGCAGCCAAGTCACAGGAAATAACTATGGCTACACCTTC
. | TRBJ2-3 | many | TRBV6-5 | CASSYGDTQYF | TGTGCCAGCAGTTACGGGGATACGCAGTATTTT
TRBD1 | TRBJ2-2 | many | TRBV12-3/TRBV12-4 | CASSSTGQVTGELFF | TGTGCCAGCAGCTCGACAGGGCAGGTCACCGGGGAGCTGTTTTTT
TRBD2 | TRBJ2-4 | . | TRBV9 | CASSVDSGVGNIQYF | TGTGCCAGCAGCGTAGATAGCGGGGTTGGGAACATTCAGTACTTC
. | TRBJ2-1 | many | TRBV2 | CASSEGQGYNEQFF | TGTGCCAGCAGTGAGGGGCAGGGCTACAATGAGCAGTTCTTC
. | TRBJ2-7 | many | TRBV7-9 | CASTHVQTSYEQYF | TGTGCCAGCACCCATGTCCAGACAAGCTACGAGCAGTACTTC
TRBD2 | TRBJ2-2 | many | TRBV3-1 | CASSQGTSGSNTGELFF | TGTGCCAGCAGCCAAGGAACTAGCGGGTCGAACACCGGGGAGCTGTTTTTT
TRBD2 | TRBJ2-1 | few | TRBV5-1 | CASSLGAGFDEQFF | TGCGCCAGCAGCTTGGGAGCGGGATTCGATGAGCAGTTCTTC
. | TRBJ1-1 | few | TRBV5-1 | CASSPQWAGSNTEAFF | TGCGCCAGCAGCCCCCAGTGGGCAGGGTCGAACACTGAAGCTTTCTTT
. | TRBJ2-1 | . | TRBV3-1 | CASTPGPSLYNGQFF | TGTGCCAGCACCCCGGGACCCAGCCTTTACAATGGGCAGTTCTTC
TRBD1 | TRBJ2-3 | many | TRBV28 | CASRTGVDTQYF | TGTGCCAGCAGGACAGGGGTGGATACGCAGTATTTT
TRBD1 | TRBJ2-7 | . | TRBV9 | CASSVGPNRGQDEQYF | TGTGCCAGCAGCGTAGGTCCTAACAGGGGGCAGGACGAGCAGTACTTC
TRBD2 | TRBJ2-7 | few | TRBV19 | CASKVAGGTGEQYF | TGTGCCAGTAAAGTAGCGGGAGGGACTGGCGAGCAGTACTTC
. | TRBJ1-4 | . | TRBV4-2 | CASSHQIPGATNEKLFF | TGTGCCAGCAGCCACCAGATCCCCGGGGCAACTAATGAAAAACTGTTTTTT
TRBD1 | TRBJ2-4 | few | TRBV29-1 | CSVGPRDRDTKNIQYF | TGCAGCGTTGGGCCCCGGGACAGGGATACCAAAAACATTCAGTACTTC
TRBD2 | TRBJ2-7 | . | TRBV20-1 | CSAFASGSSYEQYF | TGCAGTGCCTTCGCAAGCGGGAGTTCCTACGAGCAGTACTTC
. | TRBJ2-1 | . | TRBV20-1 | CSAPRDLGSYNEQFF | TGCAGTGCTCCTCGGGACCTCGGGTCCTACAATGAGCAGTTCTTC